The clone carrying this TCR beta chain has only one observation. The germline gives CDR1 SGHRS, CDR2 YFSETQ. The length of the CDR3 is 15 residues. Trimming pared 1 base from V and 1 base from J, leaving 11 bases between. The data stem from a study of control samples from healthy donors and cancer patients. Generated by immunoSEQ multiplex PCR, the TCRdb table keeps only in-frame clones and is missing some. Of 95,000 to 130,000 clones in the sample, approximately 92% were seen once. The receptor's source is a woman aged 45-65 years with colorectal cancer. The rearrangement joins TRBV5-1 to TRBJ1-1; a possible D gene is TRBD1 (5 bases). The specimen sequenced was PBMCs. The CDR3 reads CASSLRGGQNTEAFF. The CDR3 DNA follows: TGCGCCAGCAGCTTGAGGGGAGGGCAGAACACTGAAGCTTTCTTT.